This TCR beta chain was profiled in a study of T cell repertoires in cytomegalovirus infection. About the research overall: CMV epitopes used comprised recently identified HLA-C-restricted ones and well-studied HLA-B-restricted ones. Through public TCR beta signatures, both CMV infection and matching HLA type were indicated.

TCRdb re-derived calls from the reads in MiXCR, one entry per CDR3 protein. The top ten clones hold roughly a sixth of a sample with roughly 500,000 distinct CDR3 sequences, 30% to 40% of them seen once. Trimming pared 9 bases from V and 6 bases from J, leaving 12 bases between. Germline CDR1 reads SNHLY; CDR2 reads FYNNEI. This CDR3 is 12 amino acids long. A note on this clonotype: Its target is not known.

Study results and limitations: CMV carriers having the relevant HLA were flagged by cumulative public TCR beta family frequency. The ex vivo response was dominated by HLA-C-restricted CMV-specific TCR beta clonotypes.

This clonotype originated in a human donor in good health (CMV status not recorded). Some clones in this sample may be carry-over from other donors' samples. Source: cultured PBMCs, taken from culture after CMV antigen stimulation. The chain joins TRBV2 to TRBJ2-1; D not certain. CDR3 coding DNA: TGTGCCAGTGGAGCAGGCTCCAATGAGCAGTTCTTC. It encodes CASGAGSNEQFF.